The 8 T cell receptor beta chains below were found in one sample sequenced in a study of beta chain features in type 1 diabetes. The entirety of the isolated RNA underwent reverse transcription, so expressed TCRB transcripts were sequenced. Assay: immunoSEQ multiplex PCR; the TCRdb copy retains only in-frame clones and omits some. In the table there are about 290,000 clones, about 8.5% of which are singletons. The specimen was central memory CD4+ T cells from blood. All receptors derive from a young woman in good health.

This clone was detected a few times. V is TRBV7-8 and J is TRBJ2-7; unclear D gene. The CDR3 extends over 11 amino acids. V was trimmed by 5 bases and J by 7 bases, leaving 9 bases between them. CDR1 and CDR2 (germline): SGHVS, FQNEAQ. The CDR3 reads CASSPLVEQYF. CDR3 DNA sequence: TGTGCCAGCAGCCCCCTTGTTGAGCAGTACTTC.

This sequence joins TRBV15 and TRBJ2-2; TRBD2 matches 11 bases. This CDR3 has 18 residues. V trimming: 1 base; J trimming: 7 bases; junction bases outside the gene matches: 11. In germline, CDR1 is LNHNV, CDR2 YYDKDF (reference sequence). Here the CDR3 reads CATSRAQGLADHDGELFF. The CDR3 DNA is TGTGCCACCAGCAGAGCCCAGGGACTAGCGGACCACGACGGGGAGCTGTTTTTT.

This clone was counted between two and nine times. The chain combines TRBV25-1 with TRBJ2-5; D possibly uses TRBD1 or TRBD2 (5 bases each). V lost 9 bases and J 1 base, leaving 12 bases between the germline ends. The CDR3 totals 13 residues. Germline CDR1 reads MGHDK; CDR2 reads SYGVNS. The CDR3 DNA reads TGTGCCAGTTCGGGACGGAGCCAAGAGACCCAGTACTTC. This encodes CASSGRSQETQYF.

This chain uses TRBV5-1 with TRBJ1-1, with a possible D match to TRBD1 (5 bases). Trimming shortened V by 5 bases and J by 1 base, and 18 bases separated the two germline ends. Germline CDR1 reads SGHRS; CDR2 reads YFSETQ. CDR3 length: 16 amino acids. CDR3 sequence reads: CASRGGDGTGNTEAFF. DNA of the CDR3: TGCGCCAGCAGGGGAGGAGACGGTACAGGGAACACTGAAGCTTTCTTT.

This clone has a count of ten or more. The rearrangement uses TRBV4-3 and TRBJ2-1; D possibly matches TRBD1 or TRBD2 (7 bases each). Germline values: CDR1 LGHNA, CDR2 YSLEER. V lost 4 bases and J 9 bases, leaving 22 bases between the germline ends. The CDR3 has 16 amino acids. CDR3 in DNA: TGCGCCAGCAGCCCCTCCCTAGACAGGGAGGGAAGTGAGCAGTTCTTC. Amino acids: CASSPSLDREGSEQFF.

There are a few counts of this clone. The sample has other DNA sequences that encode this CDR3 too. This sequence joins TRBV20-1 and TRBJ1-2, with D uncertain. Trimming left V 6 bases short and J 5 bases short, with 7 bases between. Germline V gives CDR1 DFQATT, CDR2 SNEGSKA (reference sequence). The CDR3 is 10 amino acids. The CDR3 loop reads CSASGYGYTF. The CDR3 coding sequence is TGCAGTGCAAGCGGATATGGCTACACCTTC.

The V call is TRBV27, the J call TRBJ1-2; TRBD1 matches at 7 bases. Losses at the gene ends were 7 bases for V and 2 bases for J; bases not matched to a gene: 16. CDR3 length equals 17 residues. Per germline, CDR1 MNHEY and CDR2 SMNVEV (reference sequence). The CDR3 DNA sequence: TGTGCCAGCACCACCAAGGCCCTACAGGGGAGGAACTATGGCTACACCTTC. Translating gives CASTTKALQGRNYGYTF.

This clone was detected a few times. The rearrangement joins TRBV9 to TRBJ1-1; TRBD1 matches 9 bases. J gave up 4 bases and V 5 bases, and 9 bases lay outside the gene matches. Germline V gene lookup returns CDR1 SGDLS and CDR2 YYNGEE. The CDR3 sequence is 15 residues long. In DNA, the CDR3 is TGTGCCAGCAGTCTCAGAGGGACAGGGAGCACTGAAGCTTTCTTT. It translates to CASSLRGTGSTEAFF.